This TCR beta chain was sequenced during a study of shared clonotypes between healthy human individuals (dated by TCRdb to about 2020). For context, the study as a whole: The cohort included three men and a couple of women between 18 and 49 years of age. For each donor, three plates each were used for CD4 naive and CD4 memory, two plates were used for CD8 naive, and one plate was used for CD8 memory. To estimate repertoire size and how much clonotypes are shared between individuals, the study performed deep sequencing of blood TCR repertoires from five healthy adults. Libraries were prepared and TCR repertoires were sequenced by different laboratories using diverse techniques, in order to increase sequencing depth and limit assay-specific biases. Between about 0.94 and 10 billion PBMCs per donor were obtained by leukapheresis. Results and caveats for the whole study, not just this receptor: Compared with non-shared clonotypes, clonotypes shared by all four sorted-subset donors had higher generation probabilities. Even with the large sequencing depth, rarefaction of the sorted-subset datasets indicated that sequencing was incomplete. Across four donors, approximately 5% of naive CD4, around 3.5% of naive CD8, under 2.5% of memory CD4, and approximately 0.4% of memory CD8 clonotypes were shared. The genetic and exposure-history diversity represented was limited by the small number of donors. Larger estimated clonotype richness was generally found for naive subsets than for memory subsets. Sampling was restricted to blood, and TCR repertoires in tissues likely differ from the TCR repertoires found in blood. Pairwise subsampling led to the expectation that sequencing depth would affect the degree of clonotype sharing among donors.

Using the deep immunoSEQ assay, multiplex PCR amplified TCR CDR3 regions from genomic DNA. Genomic DNA extracted from each cell subset was distributed evenly over all wells of several immunoSEQ 96-well plates, and each plate served as one replicate. For sorted subsets, around 200 ng genomic DNA, equal to 25,000 to 35,000 T cell genomes, was loaded into each replicate PCR. Purified libraries were quantified with a Qubit 3.0 fluorometer, sized on a Bioanalyzer 2100, and re-quantified with the KAPA Library Quantification kit. Each immunoSEQ 96-well plate was sequenced on its own single-read 150-cycle Illumina NextSeq 550 flow cell. The original methods were these. Because the immunoSEQ output held only junctional sequences and lacked quality scores, the filtering could not match the filtering applied to full-length reads. To assign V/J genes and CDR3, sequences were annotated using PyIR, a Python wrapper for IgBLAST v1.9, with IMGT germline references. Any read was removed if the V/J assignment was weak (E-value above 1e-6), the CDR3 was missing, or the read contained stop codons, out-of-frame junctions, or ambiguous translated residues. V3J clonotypes were defined by identical inferred V gene, J gene, and CDR3 amino acid sequence. Percentage overlap between repertoires was computed as shared unique clonotypes divided by the size of the smaller repertoire. Repertoire richness was assessed with RTK rarefaction, the Chao1 estimator, and Recon v2.1 estimates of unobserved clonotypes. Generation probabilities were computed with OLGA for all TCRbeta clonotypes obtained by the gDNA method from several donors. The immuneACCESS repertoire file appears here via TCRdb, limited to in-frame rearrangements. These files lack a portion of the clones; in checked studies, under half of the deficit traces to unresolved V genes, and the cause of the others is not known. D and trimming come from the DNA, and the V and J calls and clone size come from that table. In this sample the table shows approximately 400,000 clones, about 96% of which occur a single time. The biggest ten clones account for 0.32% of the sample.

Its CDR3 holds 15 amino acids, cysteine through phenylalanine. Solely the CDR3 DNA is kept, with 45 bases framed from the first base. CDR1 and CDR2 (MGHDK, SYGVNS) derive from the germline V gene. Ends trimmed: V by 2 bases, J by 7 bases; bases unmatched to a gene: 5. The donors were healthy, HIV-negative adults with no recently reported acute infections or vaccinations. Only Caucasian adults living in Nashville, Tennessee, USA were represented among the donors. CD8 memory samples combined magnetically selected CD45RO+ cells with CCR7-negative CD45RA+ effector memory (TemRA) cells. After blood collection by leukapheresis, PBMCs were isolated using Ficoll-Histopaque density gradient centrifugation and then cryopreserved in the vapor phase of liquid nitrogen. Analytical flow cytometry was used to check the purity and quantity of every magnetically sorted T cell population. From each sorted fraction, genomic DNA was isolated and quantified by UV absorbance on a Nanodrop 2000c.

As for this clone: Its antigen is unknown. Base-call qualities are not available, and no considerably larger clone is one nucleotide away.

The receptor was derived from a young man in good health. The sample was memory CD8+ T cells sorted from blood. Taken with the paper, the label for cell subset or site translates to: CD45RO+ cells pooled with CCR7-negative TemRA cells. The receptor chain draws on TRBV25-1 and TRBJ2-4; the junction holds 10 bases that match TRBD2. CDR3 protein: CASSELLAGDNIQYF. The nucleotide sequence reads TGTGCCAGCAGTGAACTCCTAGCGGGAGATAACATTCAGTACTTC.